The present TCR beta chain was sequenced within a study of T cell responses to AZD1222 COVID-19 vaccine (dated by TCRdb to about 2021). General notes on the study: AZD1222 recipients whose second dose came at about 4 weeks and those whose second dose came at about 12 weeks were combined into one group, since spike-specific TCR depth and breadth did not differ between the two schedules. A total of 233 trial participants underwent TCR sequencing, of whom under 220 had received two doses of AZD1222 and some 25 had received two doses of the MenACWY control vaccine. Trial participants were enrolled into age subgroups of 18-55, 56-69 and 70-plus years, which contained 148, 28 and 57 TCR-sequenced participants, respectively. What the work shows at the level of the full study, not this receptor alone: Participants were mostly white British and included more females than males, and it was suggested by the authors that clonal diversity may have been underestimated. Conclusions about previously exposed vaccinees were limited because only six AZD1222 recipients were SARS-CoV-2 seropositive at baseline. In the small 56-69-year group, the increase in depth fell short of significance, most likely because of low power. Vaccine-associated CD4 TCRs spanned the whole spike protein, with dominant responses in regions 160-218 and 743-854. After two AZD1222 doses, spike-specific TCR breadth and depth were significantly higher than at day 0 and than in MenACWY recipients. No day 14 peak-response samples were available, so repertoires were characterized only after the peak T cell response. Nearly half of unique spike-specific TCRs reportedly recognized epitopes outside regions mutated in the B.1.351 and B.1.1.7 variants.

Reading from cysteine to phenylalanine, the CDR3 counts 9 amino acids. The sequence is cut down to CDR3 DNA, 27 bases in frame from base 1. The germline V gene sets CDR1 to SNHLY and CDR2 to FYNNEI. V is shortened by 7 bases, J by 7 bases, and the region joining them spans 4 bases. What the time point label conveys for this sample: baseline before first vaccination. Vaccinee samples were obtained from the UK trials COV001 and COV002, which included a single-blind randomized controlled phase 2/3 trial of AZD1222 (ChAdOx1 nCoV-19) in healthy adults. Trial participant PBMC samples were collected at day 0 and day 28 after the second dose for TCRbeta chain sequencing. A word on this clone: The antigen it binds to is not known. No much larger clone is present one base from it, and per-base qualities are unavailable.

The CDR3 regions of human TCRbeta chains were analyzed by immunosequencing. The paper's processing steps were these. TCRs in the repertoires were matched against a reference library of SARS-CoV-2-specific TCRs that had been generated with the MIRA antigen-specificity platform. Breadth was defined as the fraction of unique TCRs that were SARS-CoV-2-associated, and depth was defined as the fraction of total T cells that were SARS-CoV-2-associated. Using the MIRA data, each spike-specific TCR was mapped to the spike region that the TCR reacts to and placed in a CD4 or CD8 class. Log10-transformed breadth and depth values were compared by one-way ANOVA with Sidak's multiple comparisons tests. What TCRdb holds here is the immuneACCESS table cut down to in-frame rearrangements. Part of the clones is not present; checked against another copy, under half of the missing clones reflect an unresolved V gene, and the others are unexplained. V, J and clone size reflect that table, while D and trimming were determined from the DNA. This sample lists about 120,000 clones; less than 90% were detected once. The ten largest clonotypes hold roughly 2.3% of the sample.

Sequences were derived from peripheral blood, sampled on day 0 of AZD1222 vaccination. Recombination connected TRBV2 to TRBJ1-2; the D gene is unclear. This receptor was taken from an adult in good health. The bases are TGTGCCAGCAAAGGTGGCTACACCTTC. Its protein product is CASKGGYTF.